What follows describes a single TCR beta chain. The CDR3 is 13 amino acids. The V and J ends lost 0 bases and 5 bases respectively, with 10 bases between them. The V gene's germline CDR1 is SQVTM and CDR2 ANQGSEA. Repertoires were generated with immunoSEQ multiplex PCR, while TCRdb's copy carries only in-frame clones and drops some. The sample lists roughly 110,000 clones; 88% were seen once. This entry is derived from a study of blood T cell repertoires in COVID-19. V gene TRBV29-1 combines with J gene TRBJ2-5, with D perhaps TRBD2 (5 bases). The clonotype was recovered from a woman in her seventies who had recovered from COVID-19. Sequencing was carried out using peripheral blood. The CDR3 nucleotides read TGCAGCGTTGAAGAACTAGGGATTGAGACCCAGTACTTC. Amino acids: CSVEELGIETQYF.